This TCR beta chain comes out of a study of T cell responses to AZD1222 COVID-19 vaccine. The CDR3 length is 15 residues. Unmatched junction bases numbered 3, after V lost 0 bases and J lost 2 bases. Germline values: CDR1 SGHRS, CDR2 YFSETQ. Concerning this clone itself: As yet, its antigen is unknown. Other DNA sequences in the sample encode the same CDR3.

General observations from the study: Every sample of the repertoires postdated the peak T cell response. Among the donors, most were white British and more were female, and clonal diversity was possibly underestimated. Reportedly, close to half of spike-specific TCRs are directed against unmutated variant regions.

Profiled with immunoSEQ multiplex PCR; TCRdb holds only in-frame clones, not every one. The sample records 100,000 or so clones, roughly 90% being singletons. Sequenced here: peripheral blood, sampled on day 0 of AZD1222 vaccination. The V gene is TRBV5-1, the J gene TRBJ2-7; 9 nucleotides line up with TRBD1. This clonotype originated in an adult in good health. The CDR3 loop reads CASSLGGTGTYEQYF. CDR3 bases: TGCGCCAGCAGCTTGGGTGGGACAGGGACCTACGAGCAGTACTTC.